A selection of T cell receptor beta chains follows, all from one sample in a study of blood T cell repertoires in COVID-19. Sequencing was performed with immunoSEQ multiplex PCR; in TCRdb, only in-frame clones are kept and a portion is missing. The repertoire includes 95,000 to 150,000 clones, 82% of them detected once, and 4.5% sits in the top ten. Sequences were obtained from peripheral blood. The receptors shown here come from a woman aged 70-85 years with acute or convalescent COVID-19. CDR3s include the opening cysteine and the closing phenylalanine or tryptophan. A D gene is named only where the DNA matches it firmly. The size entry is marked missing in some rows and otherwise reads once, few, many or a size class.

TRBV19,TRBD1,NA,TRBJ2-5,TGTGCCAGTAGTACCAAGGACAGGGGGCGAGAGACCCAGTACTTC,CASSTKDRGRETQYF
TRBV6-2/TRBV6-3,NA,few,TRBJ1-1,TGTGCCAGCAGTTACATGGGGCGCACTGAAGCTTTCTTT,CASSYMGRTEAFF
TRBV3-1/TRBV3-2,NA,once,TRBJ1-1,TGTGCCAGCAGCGATCCTGGACTATCGAACACTGAAGCTTTCTTT,CASSDPGLSNTEAFF
TRBV3-1/TRBV3-2,NA,NA,TRBJ1-2,TGTGCCAGCAGCCAAGCAGGGAAGGAAGGCTACACCTTC,CASSQAGKEGYTF
TRBV3-1/TRBV3-2,NA,NA,TRBJ1-1,TGTGCCAGCAGCCAGTACAGGGTAATGAACACTGAAGCTTTCTTT,CASSQYRVMNTEAFF
TRBV5-1,NA,NA,TRBJ2-1,TGCGCCAGCAGCTTGGGGATGGGCGGGGGCCCCTTGGTCGACGAGCAGTTCTTC,CASSLGMGGGPLVDEQFF
TRBV24-1,TRBD1,NA,TRBJ2-5,TGTGCCACCAGTGACTCTTGGGACAGGGCCCTTGGGACCCAGTACTTC,CATSDSWDRALGTQYF
TRBV4-3,TRBD2,NA,TRBJ2-1,TGCGCCAGCAGCAGGTTAGCGGGGGGCGCCACTTTTAGTGAGCAGTTCTTC,CASSRLAGGATFSEQFF
TRBV18,NA,NA,TRBJ1-1,TGTGCCAGCTCCCCTTCCCCTCAGGGCGAAGCTTTCTTT,CASSPSPQGEAFF
TRBV30,NA,once,TRBJ2-1,TGTGCCTGGACCCGAGGCAACAATGAGCAGTTCTTC,CAWTRGNNEQFF
TRBV7-8,NA,NA,TRBJ1-1,TGTGCCAGCAGCTTAAACGGAGGGGCCATGAACACTGAAGCTTTCTTT,CASSLNGGAMNTEAFF
TRBV2,NA,few,TRBJ2-2,TGTGCCAGTGGGGCACAGGGTCTAACCGGGGAGCTGTTTTTT,CASGAQGLTGELFF
TRBV5-1,NA,NA,TRBJ2-5,TGCGCCAGCAGCATACCGGACACGCGAGAGACCCAGTACTTC,CASSIPDTRETQYF